This record covers a single T cell receptor beta chain. Its antigen is unidentified. This sample was included in a study of CXCR3-negative and CXCR3-positive naive CD8 T cells. Study overall: Sequencing brought in some 130 million TRB reads altogether, and each library got about 1.5 +/- 0.3 million. Study-level results: The naive subsets expressed comparable surface CD5, and the authors inferred TCR strength from TRB CDR3 properties. Naive CXCR3-positive cells had TRB CDR3s more hydrophobic than those of CXCR3-negative naive cells.

The authors made the TRB cDNA libraries by 5' RACE using UMI labels. TCRdb reprocessed the 5' RACE reads, with one entry per CDR3 protein and no DNA. The listing records 65,000 to 95,000 distinct CDR3 sequences. Naive CD8+ T cells carried a CD45RO-CCR7+CD27+CD95- phenotype. This TCR was recovered from a human donor in good health. Some clones in this sample may be carry-over from other donors' samples. Sequencing input: naive CXCR3- CD8+ T cells from blood. As to subset: CD45RO-CCR7+CD27+CD95- naive CD8+ T cells lacking CXCR3 (TNR3-).

The CDR3 spells CSALGGVGTEAFF. The J gene is TRBJ1-1, the V gene TRBV29-1. Germline assignment: CDR1 SQVTM and CDR2 ANQGSEA. This CDR3 region has 13 residues.